Listed below are T cell receptor beta chains from one sample, sequenced in a study of CD8 T cells in Susac syndrome. TCRdb re-analysed the immunoSEQ multiplex PCR reads in MiXCR, keeping a single row per CDR3 protein. The sample carries 250,000 to 300,000 distinct CDR3 sequences, 80% to 90% recorded once. Sequencing used CD8+ T cells from PBMCs. Receptor source: a human donor with multiple sclerosis. Each CDR3 is given with its conserved first and last residue. The D gene is left open where the match is weak. Some rows have no size entry. The others give once, few or many, or a class for an expanded clone.

v_call: TRBV7-9; j_call: TRBJ2-7; d_call: TRBD1; clone_size: -; cdr3_nt: TGTGCCAGCAGCCCGAAGGGACAGGGGTCGAGGTACGAGCAGTACTTC; cdr3_aa: CASSPKGQGSRYEQYF
v_call: TRBV28; j_call: TRBJ1-4; d_call: -; clone_size: -; cdr3_nt: TGTGCCAGCAGTTTAAGGCCCCCGGGGGGGTCTAATGAAAAACTGTTTTTT; cdr3_aa: CASSLRPPGGSNEKLFF
v_call: TRBV14; j_call: TRBJ2-2; d_call: -; clone_size: -; cdr3_nt: TGTGCCAGCAGCCAAGTGGGGGAATACACCGGGGAGCTGTTTTTT; cdr3_aa: CASSQVGEYTGELFF
v_call: TRBV12-3/TRBV12-4; j_call: TRBJ2-7; d_call: -; clone_size: -; cdr3_nt: TGTGCCAGCAGTCAACTGGAGGTCTACGAGCAGTACTTC; cdr3_aa: CASSQLEVYEQYF
v_call: TRBV5-6; j_call: TRBJ2-7; d_call: -; clone_size: -; cdr3_nt: TGTGCCAGCAGCTCATCTGCCTGGGGCATCCCGTACTTC; cdr3_aa: CASSSSAWGIPYF
v_call: TRBV6-1; j_call: TRBJ2-2; d_call: -; clone_size: -; cdr3_nt: TGTGCCAGCAGTCTCTCAGGAGATTCCCAGGTGAACACCGGGGAGCTGTTTTTT; cdr3_aa: CASSLSGDSQVNTGELFF
v_call: TRBV3-1; j_call: TRBJ1-1; d_call: -; clone_size: -; cdr3_nt: TGTGCCAGCAGCCCTTCCACGGGGAACACTGAAGCTTTCTTT; cdr3_aa: CASSPSTGNTEAFF
v_call: TRBV2; j_call: TRBJ2-4; d_call: TRBD2; clone_size: -; cdr3_nt: TGTGCCACCTTCAGCGGGAGGGCGGCCAAAAACATTCAGTACTTC; cdr3_aa: CATFSGRAAKNIQYF
v_call: TRBV19; j_call: TRBJ2-1; d_call: TRBD2; clone_size: -; cdr3_nt: TGTGCCAGTAGTACCGTGGTGATAGCGGGCAGTTGGGATGAGCAGTTCTTC; cdr3_aa: CASSTVVIAGSWDEQFF
v_call: TRBV12-3/TRBV12-4; j_call: TRBJ1-1; d_call: -; clone_size: -; cdr3_nt: TGTGCCAGCAGACTAGCCGTGGGGGCGCGGCACACTGAAGCTTTCTTT; cdr3_aa: CASRLAVGARHTEAFF
v_call: TRBV7-9; j_call: TRBJ1-2; d_call: -; clone_size: -; cdr3_nt: TGTGCCAGCAGCTTAGTGCAGGTCCATGGCTACACCTTC; cdr3_aa: CASSLVQVHGYTF
v_call: TRBV7-9; j_call: TRBJ2-3; d_call: TRBD1; clone_size: -; cdr3_nt: TGTGCCAGCAGCCCGACAGGGTTAAATACAGATACGCAGTATTTT; cdr3_aa: CASSPTGLNTDTQYF
v_call: TRBV25-1; j_call: TRBJ2-2; d_call: -; clone_size: -; cdr3_nt: TGTGCCAGCACCGGGGGAAGGTACACCGGGGAGCTGTTTTTT; cdr3_aa: CASTGGRYTGELFF
v_call: TRBV4-1; j_call: TRBJ2-3; d_call: -; clone_size: -; cdr3_nt: TGCGCCAGCAGCCAAGATTGGACCGTAGCGGATACGCAGTATTTT; cdr3_aa: CASSQDWTVADTQYF
v_call: TRBV7-9; j_call: TRBJ1-2; d_call: TRBD1; clone_size: -; cdr3_nt: TGTGCCAGCAGCTTCGGGACAGGGGTTAACTATGGCTACACCTTC; cdr3_aa: CASSFGTGVNYGYTF
v_call: TRBV11-2; j_call: TRBJ1-6; d_call: TRBD1; clone_size: -; cdr3_nt: TGTGCCAGCAGCTTAGCTAGGACAGGGGGCGTCAATTCACCCCTCCACTTT; cdr3_aa: CASSLARTGGVNSPLHF
v_call: TRBV5-1; j_call: TRBJ2-3; d_call: TRBD2; clone_size: -; cdr3_nt: TGCGCCAGCAATAGCGGGAGTTGGACAGATACGCAGTATTTT; cdr3_aa: CASNSGSWTDTQYF
v_call: TRBV20-1; j_call: TRBJ2-2; d_call: TRBD2; clone_size: -; cdr3_nt: TGCAGTGCAACGACCGGGGCTAGCGGGAGGGCCGGGGAGCTGTTTTTT; cdr3_aa: CSATTGASGRAGELFF
v_call: TRBV29-1; j_call: TRBJ2-7; d_call: -; clone_size: -; cdr3_nt: TGCAGCGTCGAACTCCAGGGGGAGCAGTACTTC; cdr3_aa: CSVELQGEQYF
v_call: TRBV7-2; j_call: TRBJ2-6; d_call: -; clone_size: -; cdr3_nt: TGTGCCAGCACCCTGGTGTTCTCTGGGGCCAACGTCCTGACTTTC; cdr3_aa: CASTLVFSGANVLTF
v_call: TRBV20-1; j_call: TRBJ1-1; d_call: -; clone_size: -; cdr3_nt: TGCAGTGCTAGCCGTGGGCTCACTGAAGCTTTCTTT; cdr3_aa: CSASRGLTEAFF
v_call: TRBV6-5; j_call: TRBJ2-3; d_call: TRBD2; clone_size: -; cdr3_nt: TGTGCCAGCAACGTAGCGGGAGCGGGCACAGATACGCAGTATTTT; cdr3_aa: CASNVAGAGTDTQYF
v_call: TRBV12-5; j_call: TRBJ2-7; d_call: -; clone_size: -; cdr3_nt: TGTGCTAGTGGTTTCGGAGGGAGCTCCTACGAGCAGTACTTC; cdr3_aa: CASGFGGSSYEQYF
v_call: TRBV7-2; j_call: TRBJ1-1; d_call: -; clone_size: -; cdr3_nt: TGTGCCAGCAGCGACAGCGCTGAAGCTTTCTTT; cdr3_aa: CASSDSAEAFF
v_call: TRBV24-1; j_call: TRBJ2-1; d_call: TRBD2; clone_size: -; cdr3_nt: TGTGCCACCAGCTCTAGCGGGTGGGACAATGAGCAGTTCTTC; cdr3_aa: CATSSSGWDNEQFF
v_call: TRBV15; j_call: TRBJ2-7; d_call: -; clone_size: -; cdr3_nt: TGTGCCACCAGCTTACGGACAGTTTCCTACGAGCAGTACTTC; cdr3_aa: CATSLRTVSYEQYF
v_call: TRBV20-1; j_call: TRBJ2-7; d_call: TRBD2; clone_size: -; cdr3_nt: TGCAGTGCTACCTCGCCCACTAGCGGGAGTAGAAACGAGCAGTACTTC; cdr3_aa: CSATSPTSGSRNEQYF
v_call: TRBV5-6; j_call: TRBJ1-2; d_call: -; clone_size: once; cdr3_nt: TGTGCCAGCAGCTTGGGGGCGGGTCCTGGCTACACCTTC; cdr3_aa: CASSLGAGPGYTF
v_call: TRBV30; j_call: TRBJ2-7; d_call: -; clone_size: -; cdr3_nt: TGTGCCTGGACTTATCGGGGGTACGAGCAGTACTTC; cdr3_aa: CAWTYRGYEQYF
v_call: TRBV25-1; j_call: TRBJ2-7; d_call: TRBD2; clone_size: -; cdr3_nt: TGTGCCAGCAGTGAGGGCCCCAGGCTAGCGGGAGAGGGCGAGCAGTACTTC; cdr3_aa: CASSEGPRLAGEGEQYF
v_call: TRBV30; j_call: TRBJ1-1; d_call: -; clone_size: -; cdr3_nt: TGTGCCTGGAGTCAGGAGGGGAACACTGAAGCTTTCTTT; cdr3_aa: CAWSQEGNTEAFF
v_call: TRBV30; j_call: TRBJ2-2; d_call: -; clone_size: -; cdr3_nt: TGTGCCTGGAGTGGCCACGGGGGGGAGCTGTTTTTT; cdr3_aa: CAWSGHGGELFF
v_call: TRBV4-1; j_call: TRBJ2-7; d_call: TRBD1; clone_size: -; cdr3_nt: TGCGCCAGCAGCCAAGAAGTACAGGGGGCGGCCTACGAGCAGTACTTC; cdr3_aa: CASSQEVQGAAYEQYF
v_call: TRBV14; j_call: TRBJ2-3; d_call: -; clone_size: -; cdr3_nt: TGTGCCAGCAGCCAAGAGGCGCCGGGGTGGGGTAGAGATACGCAGTATTTT; cdr3_aa: CASSQEAPGWGRDTQYF
v_call: TRBV24-1; j_call: TRBJ2-3; d_call: TRBD2; clone_size: -; cdr3_nt: TGTGCCACCAGTGCCCAAGCGGGAGGGAGCACAGATACGCAGTATTTT; cdr3_aa: CATSAQAGGSTDTQYF
v_call: TRBV5-6; j_call: TRBJ2-2; d_call: -; clone_size: few; cdr3_nt: TGTGCCAGCAGCTTCCGGCAGCCCCCCGGGGAGCTGTTTTTT; cdr3_aa: CASSFRQPPGELFF
v_call: TRBV29-1; j_call: TRBJ1-1; d_call: -; clone_size: -; cdr3_nt: TGCAGCGTTGGGCGGGGGCGGAACACTGAAGCTTTCTTT; cdr3_aa: CSVGRGRNTEAFF
v_call: TRBV2; j_call: TRBJ1-3; d_call: -; clone_size: -; cdr3_nt: TGTGCCAGCAGACCGACCGCATGGAGTTTAAGTGGAAACACCATATATTTT; cdr3_aa: CASRPTAWSLSGNTIYF
v_call: TRBV5-1; j_call: TRBJ2-7; d_call: TRBD1; clone_size: -; cdr3_nt: TGCGCCAGCAGCTTGCGAGACAGGGAAGTCGACGAGCAGTACTTC; cdr3_aa: CASSLRDREVDEQYF
v_call: TRBV27; j_call: TRBJ2-2; d_call: -; clone_size: -; cdr3_nt: TGTGCCAGCAGTCGAGCGCAGCGAACCACCGGGGAGCTGTTTTTT; cdr3_aa: CASSRAQRTTGELFF